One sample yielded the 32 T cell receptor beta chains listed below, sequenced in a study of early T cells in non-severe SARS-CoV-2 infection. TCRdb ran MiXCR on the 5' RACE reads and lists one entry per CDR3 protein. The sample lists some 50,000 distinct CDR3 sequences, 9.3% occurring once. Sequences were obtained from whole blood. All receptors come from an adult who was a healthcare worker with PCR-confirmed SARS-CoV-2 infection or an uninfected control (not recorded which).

CDR3 in DNA: TGTGCCAGCTCACGGGATTATAATTCACCCCTCCACTTT. Residues: CASSRDYNSPLHF. The chain combines TRBV18 with TRBJ1-6, with D unresolved. V lost 4 bases to trimming and J lost 4 bases, with 5 bases between them. Germline CDR1 is KGHSH and CDR2 is LQKENI. The CDR3 contains 13 residues. The whole variable domain, remainder taken from reference TRBV18 and TRBJ1-6, is NAGVMQNPRHLVRRRGQEARLRCSPMKGHSHVYWYRQLPEEGLKFMVYLQKENIIDESGMPKERFSAEFPKEGPSILRIQQVVRGDSAAYFCASSRDYNSPLHFGNGTRLTVT.

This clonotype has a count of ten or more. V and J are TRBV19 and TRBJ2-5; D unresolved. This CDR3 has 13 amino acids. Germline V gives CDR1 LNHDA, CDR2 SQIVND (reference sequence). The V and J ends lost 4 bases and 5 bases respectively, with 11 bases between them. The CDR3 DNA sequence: TGTGCCAGTAGTAAGTTGAGGCAGGAGACCCAGTACTTC. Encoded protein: CASSKLRQETQYF.

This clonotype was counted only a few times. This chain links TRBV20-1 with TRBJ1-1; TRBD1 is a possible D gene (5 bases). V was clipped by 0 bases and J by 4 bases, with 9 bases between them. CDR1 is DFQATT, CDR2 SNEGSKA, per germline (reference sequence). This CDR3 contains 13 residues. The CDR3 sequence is CSARDLGATEAFF. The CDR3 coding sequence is TGCAGTGCTAGAGATCTTGGGGCCACTGAAGCTTTCTTT.

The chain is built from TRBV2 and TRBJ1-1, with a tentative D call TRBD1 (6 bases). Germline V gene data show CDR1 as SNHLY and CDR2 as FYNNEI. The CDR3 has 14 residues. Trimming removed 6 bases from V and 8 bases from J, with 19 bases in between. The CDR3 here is CASSVQTPGQEAFF. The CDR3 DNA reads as TGTGCCAGCAGCGTCCAGACACCGGGACAAGAAGCTTTCTTT.

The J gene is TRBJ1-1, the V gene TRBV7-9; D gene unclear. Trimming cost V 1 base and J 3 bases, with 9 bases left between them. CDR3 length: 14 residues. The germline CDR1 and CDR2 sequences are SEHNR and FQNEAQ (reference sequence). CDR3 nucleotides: TGTGCCAGCAGCTTAGAGATAGCGCACACTGAAGCTTTCTTT. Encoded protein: CASSLEIAHTEAFF.

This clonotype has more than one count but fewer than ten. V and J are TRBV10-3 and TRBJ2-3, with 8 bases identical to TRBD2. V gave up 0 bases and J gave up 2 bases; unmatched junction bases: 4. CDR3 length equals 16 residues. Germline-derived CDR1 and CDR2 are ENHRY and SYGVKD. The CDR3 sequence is CAISESAGGTTDTQYF. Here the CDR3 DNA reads TGTGCCATCAGTGAGTCTGCGGGGGGAACCACAGATACGCAGTATTTT.

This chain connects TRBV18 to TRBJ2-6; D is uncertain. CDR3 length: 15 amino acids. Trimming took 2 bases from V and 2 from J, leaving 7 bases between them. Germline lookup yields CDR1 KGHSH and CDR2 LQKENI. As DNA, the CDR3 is TGTGCCAGCTCACCAGAGTTCCCTGGGGCCAACGTCCTGACTTTC. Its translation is CASSPEFPGANVLTF. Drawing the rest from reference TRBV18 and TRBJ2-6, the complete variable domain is NAGVMQNPRHLVRRRGQEARLRCSPMKGHSHVYWYRQLPEEGLKFMVYLQKENIIDESGMPKERFSAEFPKEGPSILRIQQVVRGDSAAYFCASSPEFPGANVLTFGAGSRLTVL.

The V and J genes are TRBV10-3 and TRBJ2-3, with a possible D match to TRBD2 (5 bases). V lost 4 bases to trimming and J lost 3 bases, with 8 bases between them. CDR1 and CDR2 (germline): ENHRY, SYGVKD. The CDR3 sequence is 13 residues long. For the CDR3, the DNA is TGTGCCATCAGTGGAGCGGATACAGATACGCAGTATTTT. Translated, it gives CAISGADTDTQYF.

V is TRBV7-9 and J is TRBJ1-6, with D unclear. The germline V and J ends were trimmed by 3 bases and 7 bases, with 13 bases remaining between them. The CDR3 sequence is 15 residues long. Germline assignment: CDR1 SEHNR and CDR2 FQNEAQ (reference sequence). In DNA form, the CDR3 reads TGTGCCAGCAGCTTTGGAAGCTCAAGAAATTCACCCCTCCACTTT. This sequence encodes CASSFGSSRNSPLHF.

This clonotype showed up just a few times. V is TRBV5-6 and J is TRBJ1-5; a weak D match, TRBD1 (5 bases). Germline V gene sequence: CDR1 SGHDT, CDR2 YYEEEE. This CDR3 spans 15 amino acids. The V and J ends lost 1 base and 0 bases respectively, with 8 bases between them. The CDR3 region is CASSLYGTSNQPQHF. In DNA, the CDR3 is TGTGCCAGCAGCTTGTATGGGACTAGCAATCAGCCCCAGCATTTT. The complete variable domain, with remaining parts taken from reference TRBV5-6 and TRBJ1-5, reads DAGVTQSPTHLIKTRGQQVTLRCSPKSGHDTVSWYQQALGQGPQFIFQYYEEEERQRGNFPDRFSGHQFPNYSSELNVNALLLGDSALYLCASSLYGTSNQPQHFGDGTRLSIL.

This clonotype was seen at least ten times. The CDR3 DNA follows: TGTGCCAGCTCGGTAATCTATGGCTACACCTTC. This sequence encodes CASSVIYGYTF. V is TRBV2 and J is TRBJ1-2; D call uncertain. With 8 bases removed from V and 4 bases from J, the gap between germline ends came to 8 bases. The CDR3 is made up of 11 amino acids. Per the germline V gene, CDR1 is SNHLY and CDR2 is FYNNEI.

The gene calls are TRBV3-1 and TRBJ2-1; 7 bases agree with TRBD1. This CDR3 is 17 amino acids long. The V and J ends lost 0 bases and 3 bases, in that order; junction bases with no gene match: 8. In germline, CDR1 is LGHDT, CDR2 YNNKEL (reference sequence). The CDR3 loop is CASSQDLPGGRYNEQFF. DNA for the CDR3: TGTGCCAGCAGCCAAGATTTGCCAGGGGGTCGCTACAATGAGCAGTTCTTC.

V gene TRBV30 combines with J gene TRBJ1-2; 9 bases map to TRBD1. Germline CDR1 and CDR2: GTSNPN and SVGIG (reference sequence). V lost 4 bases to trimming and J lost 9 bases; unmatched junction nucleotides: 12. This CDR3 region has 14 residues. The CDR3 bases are TGTGCCTGGATCATAAACAGGGGGCGCTTCAGCTACACCTTC. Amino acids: CAWIINRGRFSYTF.

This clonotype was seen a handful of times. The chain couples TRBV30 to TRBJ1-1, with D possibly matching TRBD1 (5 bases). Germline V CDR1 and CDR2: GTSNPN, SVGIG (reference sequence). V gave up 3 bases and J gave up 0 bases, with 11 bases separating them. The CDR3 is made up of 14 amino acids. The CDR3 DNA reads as TGTGCCTGGAGCCCGGGACCCATGAACACTGAAGCTTTCTTT. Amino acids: CAWSPGPMNTEAFF.

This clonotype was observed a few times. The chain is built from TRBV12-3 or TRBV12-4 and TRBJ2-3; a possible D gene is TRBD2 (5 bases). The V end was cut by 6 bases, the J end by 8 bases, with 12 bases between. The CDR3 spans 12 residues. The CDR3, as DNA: TGTGCCAGCAGCCGCGGGCGTGCTACGCAGTATTTT. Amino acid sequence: CASSRGRATQYF.

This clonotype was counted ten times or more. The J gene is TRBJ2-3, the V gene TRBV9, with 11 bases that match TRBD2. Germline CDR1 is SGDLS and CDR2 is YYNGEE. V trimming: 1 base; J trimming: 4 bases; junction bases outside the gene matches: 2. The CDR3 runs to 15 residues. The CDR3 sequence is CASSVISGGADTQYF. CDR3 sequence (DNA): TGTGCCAGCAGCGTAATTAGCGGGGGGGCAGATACGCAGTATTTT.

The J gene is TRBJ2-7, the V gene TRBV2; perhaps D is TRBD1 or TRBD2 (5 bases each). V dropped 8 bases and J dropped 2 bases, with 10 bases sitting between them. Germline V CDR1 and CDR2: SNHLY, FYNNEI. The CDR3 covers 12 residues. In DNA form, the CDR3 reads TGTGCCAGCTGGGACGGTACCTACGAGCAGTACTTC. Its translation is CASWDGTYEQYF.

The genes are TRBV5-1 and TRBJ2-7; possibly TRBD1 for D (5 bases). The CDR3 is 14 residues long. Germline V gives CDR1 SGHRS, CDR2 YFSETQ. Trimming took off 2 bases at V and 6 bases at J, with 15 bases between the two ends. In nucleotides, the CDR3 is TGCGCCAGCAGCTTTACAGGTAATCTCGGCGAGCAGTACTTC. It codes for CASSFTGNLGEQYF.

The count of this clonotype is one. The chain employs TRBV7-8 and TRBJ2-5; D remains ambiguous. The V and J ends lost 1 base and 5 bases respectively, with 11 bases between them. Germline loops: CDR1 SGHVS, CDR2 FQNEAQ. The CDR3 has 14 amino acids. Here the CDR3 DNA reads TGTGCCAGCAGCTTAGAGAAAGGGCTCGAGACCCAGTACTTC. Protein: CASSLEKGLETQYF. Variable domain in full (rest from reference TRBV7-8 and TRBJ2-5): GAGVSQSPRYKVAKRGQDVALRCDPISGHVSLFWYQQALGQGPEFLTYFQNEAQLDKSGLPSDRFFAERPEGSVSTLKIQRTQQEDSAVYLCASSLEKGLETQYFGPGTRLLVL.

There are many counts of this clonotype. This chain's CDR3 is CASIAAGGEQFF. CDR3 DNA: TGTGCCAGCATAGCGGCGGGGGGAGAGCAGTTCTTC. The chain joins TRBV25-1 to TRBJ2-1; 8 nucleotides line up with TRBD2. Germline-derived CDR1 and CDR2 are MGHDK and SYGVNS. The CDR3 is 12 residues long. V was clipped by 7 bases and J by 10 bases; unmatched bases: 6.

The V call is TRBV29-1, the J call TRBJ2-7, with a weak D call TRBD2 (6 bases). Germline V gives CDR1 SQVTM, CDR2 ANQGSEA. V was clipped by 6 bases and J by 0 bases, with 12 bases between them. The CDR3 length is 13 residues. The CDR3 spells CSVAGLSSYEQYF. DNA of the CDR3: TGCAGCGTCGCGGGGCTGAGCTCCTACGAGCAGTACTTC.

DNA for the CDR3: TGTGCCAGCAGCCCCCGACAGCCCCCTGTAGGGTATGGCTACACCTTC. Translation: CASSPRQPPVGYGYTF. The gene calls are TRBV7-8 and TRBJ1-2; D perhaps matches TRBD1 (5 bases). Trimming removed 5 bases from V and 5 bases from J, with 21 bases in between. The germline V gene encodes CDR1 SGHVS and CDR2 FQNEAQ. The CDR3 has 16 residues.

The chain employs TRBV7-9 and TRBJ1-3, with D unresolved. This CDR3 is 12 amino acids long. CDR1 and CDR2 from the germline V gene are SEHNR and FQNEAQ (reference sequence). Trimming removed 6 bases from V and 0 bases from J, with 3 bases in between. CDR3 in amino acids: CASSNSGNTIYF. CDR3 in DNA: TGTGCCAGCAGTAACTCTGGAAACACCATATATTTT. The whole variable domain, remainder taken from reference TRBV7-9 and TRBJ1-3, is DTGVSQNPRHKITKRGQNVTFRCDPISEHNRLYWYRQTLGQGPEFLTYFQNEAQLEKSRLLSDRFSAERPKGSFSTLEIQRTEQGDSAMYLCASSNSGNTIYFGEGSWLTVV.

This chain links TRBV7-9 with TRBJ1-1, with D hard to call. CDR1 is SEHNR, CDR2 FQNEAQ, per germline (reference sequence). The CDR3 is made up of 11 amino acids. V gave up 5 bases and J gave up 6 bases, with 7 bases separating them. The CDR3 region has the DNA TGTGCCAGCAGCCGTTGGGCTGAAGCTTTCTTT. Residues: CASSRWAEAFF.

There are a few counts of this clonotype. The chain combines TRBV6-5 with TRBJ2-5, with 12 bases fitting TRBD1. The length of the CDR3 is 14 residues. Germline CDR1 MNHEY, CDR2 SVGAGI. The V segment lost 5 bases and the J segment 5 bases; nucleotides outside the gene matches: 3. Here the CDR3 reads CASSGTGGFETQYF. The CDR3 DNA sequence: TGTGCCAGCAGTGGGACAGGGGGCTTCGAGACCCAGTACTTC.

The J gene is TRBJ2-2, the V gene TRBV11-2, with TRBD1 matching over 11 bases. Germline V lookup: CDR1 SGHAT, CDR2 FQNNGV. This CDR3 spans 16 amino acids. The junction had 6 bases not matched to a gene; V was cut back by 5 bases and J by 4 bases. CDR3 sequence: CASSQGQGVTTGELFF. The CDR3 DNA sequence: TGTGCCAGCAGCCAGGGACAGGGGGTGACCACCGGGGAGCTGTTTTTT.

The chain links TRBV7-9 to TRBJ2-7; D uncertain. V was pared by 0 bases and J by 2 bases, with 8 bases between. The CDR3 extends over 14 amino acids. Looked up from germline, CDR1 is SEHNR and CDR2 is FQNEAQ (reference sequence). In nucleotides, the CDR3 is TGTGCCAGCAGCTTAGCTGCCAGGACCTACGAGCAGTACTTC. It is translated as CASSLAARTYEQYF.

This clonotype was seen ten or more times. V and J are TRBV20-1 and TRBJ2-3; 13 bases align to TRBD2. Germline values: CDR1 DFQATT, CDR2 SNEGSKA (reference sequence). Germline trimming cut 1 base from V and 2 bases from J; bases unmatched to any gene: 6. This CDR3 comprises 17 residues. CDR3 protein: CSARGTSGGSFTDTQYF. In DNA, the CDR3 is TGCAGTGCTAGAGGGACTAGCGGGGGTTCTTTCACAGATACGCAGTATTTT.

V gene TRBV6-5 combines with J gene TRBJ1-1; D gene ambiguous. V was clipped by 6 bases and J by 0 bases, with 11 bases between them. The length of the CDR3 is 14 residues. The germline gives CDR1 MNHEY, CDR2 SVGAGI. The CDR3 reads CASRRTRMNTEAFF. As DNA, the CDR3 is TGTGCCAGCAGACGGACCCGCATGAACACTGAAGCTTTCTTT.

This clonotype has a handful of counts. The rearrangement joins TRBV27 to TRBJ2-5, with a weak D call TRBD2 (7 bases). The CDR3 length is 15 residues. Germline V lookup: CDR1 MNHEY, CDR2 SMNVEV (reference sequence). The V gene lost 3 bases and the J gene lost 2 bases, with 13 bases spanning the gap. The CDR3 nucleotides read TGTGCCAGCAGTTTGTTCGGGGGGCCACAAGAGACCCAGTACTTC. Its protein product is CASSLFGGPQETQYF.

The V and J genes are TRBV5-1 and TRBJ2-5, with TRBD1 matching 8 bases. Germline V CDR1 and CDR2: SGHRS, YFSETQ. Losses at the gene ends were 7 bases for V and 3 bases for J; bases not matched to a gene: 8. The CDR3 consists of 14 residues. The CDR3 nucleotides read TGCGCCAGCCACAGGGGGATGATGGAAGAGACCCAGTACTTC. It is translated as CASHRGMMEETQYF.

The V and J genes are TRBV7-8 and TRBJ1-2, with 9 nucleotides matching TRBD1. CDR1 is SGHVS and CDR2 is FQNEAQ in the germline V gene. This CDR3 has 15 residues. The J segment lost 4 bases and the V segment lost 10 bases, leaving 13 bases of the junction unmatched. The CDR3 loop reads CAISDSGQGTYGYTF. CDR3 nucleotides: TGTGCCATCTCAGATTCCGGACAGGGGACCTATGGCTACACCTTC.